The T cell receptor (beta chain) described here comes from a study of cytomegalovirus exposure and HLA in healthy donors. Both 60 Vbeta primers and 13 Jbeta primers went into the PCR. Sequencing used immunoSEQ multiplex PCR; TCRdb keeps in-frame clones, though not all of them. The top ten hold 2.1% of the sample, which has 150,000 to 160,000 clones, approximately 69% seen once. V lost 0 bases and J lost 3, with 8 bases in between. This CDR3 has 14 residues. The germline V gene has CDR1 LNHNV and CDR2 YYDKDF (reference sequence). Sequencing was performed on PBMCs. This sequence joins TRBV15 and TRBJ2-5; D ambiguous. This clonotype originated in a man aged 25-40 years in good health and CMV-seronegative. CDR3 bases: TGTGCCACCAGCAGAGATCGGCAGGAAGAGACCCAGTACTTC. It is translated as CATSRDRQEETQYF.